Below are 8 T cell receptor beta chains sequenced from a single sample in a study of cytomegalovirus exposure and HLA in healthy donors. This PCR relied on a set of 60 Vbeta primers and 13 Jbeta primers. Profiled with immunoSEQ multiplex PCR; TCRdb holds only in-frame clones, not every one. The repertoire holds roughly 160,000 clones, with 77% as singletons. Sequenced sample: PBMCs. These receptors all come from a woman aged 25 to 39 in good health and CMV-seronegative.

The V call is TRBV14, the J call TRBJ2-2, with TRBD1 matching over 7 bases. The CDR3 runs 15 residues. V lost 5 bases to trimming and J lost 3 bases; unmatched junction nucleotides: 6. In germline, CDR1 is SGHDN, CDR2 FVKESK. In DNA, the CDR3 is TGTGCCAGCAGCATCCGGGACAGCCACACCGGGGAGCTGTTTTTT. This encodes CASSIRDSHTGELFF.

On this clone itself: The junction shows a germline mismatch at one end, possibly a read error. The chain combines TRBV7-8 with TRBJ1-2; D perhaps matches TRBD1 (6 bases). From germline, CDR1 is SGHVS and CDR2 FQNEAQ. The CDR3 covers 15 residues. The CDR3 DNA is TGTGCCAGCAGCTTAGCGTCGGCAGGGGACTATGGCTACCCCTTC. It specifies CASSLASAGDYGYPF.

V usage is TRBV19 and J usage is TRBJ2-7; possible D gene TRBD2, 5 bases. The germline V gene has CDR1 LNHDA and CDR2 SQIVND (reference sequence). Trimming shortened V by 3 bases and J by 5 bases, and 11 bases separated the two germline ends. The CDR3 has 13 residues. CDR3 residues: CASSITSFNEQYF. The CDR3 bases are TGTGCCAGTAGTATTACTAGTTTTAACGAGCAGTACTTC.

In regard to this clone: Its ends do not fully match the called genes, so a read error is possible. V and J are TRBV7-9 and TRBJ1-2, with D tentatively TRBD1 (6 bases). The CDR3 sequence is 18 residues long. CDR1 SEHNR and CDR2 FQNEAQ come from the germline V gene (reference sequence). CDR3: CASSLAGGLPGTNYGYPF. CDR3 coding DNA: TGTGCCAGCAGCTTAGCGGGGGGGCTTCCCGGAACGAACTATGGCTACCCCTTC.

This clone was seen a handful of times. CDR3 sequence (DNA): TGTGCCAGCAGTTCCATTGGCAGGTCTTCTGGAAACACCATATATTTT. Encoded protein: CASSSIGRSSGNTIYF. The genes are TRBV27 and TRBJ1-3; D is ambiguous. In germline, CDR1 is MNHEY, CDR2 SMNVEV (reference sequence). This CDR3 contains 16 residues. The ends were cut back, 4 bases at V and 1 base at J, with 14 bases in the middle.

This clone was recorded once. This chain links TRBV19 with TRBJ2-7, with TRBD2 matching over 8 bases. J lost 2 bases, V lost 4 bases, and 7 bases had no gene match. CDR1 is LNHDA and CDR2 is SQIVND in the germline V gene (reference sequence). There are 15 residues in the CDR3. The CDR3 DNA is TGTGCCAGTAGTACTAAGCGGGGGAGCACCTACGAGCAGTACTTC. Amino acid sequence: CASSTKRGSTYEQYF.

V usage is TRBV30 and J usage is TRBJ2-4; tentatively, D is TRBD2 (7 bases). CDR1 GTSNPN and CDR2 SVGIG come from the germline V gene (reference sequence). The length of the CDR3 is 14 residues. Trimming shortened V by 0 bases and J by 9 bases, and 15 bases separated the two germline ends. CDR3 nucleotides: TGTGCCTGGAGTGTAGGGGGGGACCGAAGCATTCAGTACTTC. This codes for CAWSVGGDRSIQYF.

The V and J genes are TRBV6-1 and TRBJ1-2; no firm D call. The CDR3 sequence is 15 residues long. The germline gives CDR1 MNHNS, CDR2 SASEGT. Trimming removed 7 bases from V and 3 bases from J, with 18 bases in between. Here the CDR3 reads CASKVRGEGHYGYTF. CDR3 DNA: TGTGCCAGCAAGGTTCGGGGTGAGGGCCACTATGGCTACACCTTC.